The T cell receptor (beta chain) described here comes from a study of sequential checkpoint blockade in melanoma. About the research overall: Maintenance nivolumab came after either treatment sequence.

Only in-frame clones appear in the TCRdb table, and some are missing; sequencing was by immunoSEQ multiplex PCR. Among about 20,000 clones listed, 75% to 85% were seen once. The CDR3 loop spans 19 amino acids. Germline values: CDR1 MDHEN, CDR2 SYDVKM. The V gene end was trimmed by 4 bases and the J gene end by 1 base; junction bases not matched to a gene: 11. Treatment denoted: randomized to nivolumab then ipilimumab (arm A) or the reverse (arm B). No patient had prior DNA-damaging chemotherapy. Sorted cells were live CD3+CD8+, lacking CD19 and CD56, from PBMCs. The receptor was derived from a human donor with melanoma. This sequence joins TRBV28 and TRBJ1-3; TRBD1 agrees at 12 bases. This specimen consisted of CD8+ T cells sorted from blood (inferred from file names), obtained from a patient given nivolumab and ipilimumab in sequence. The CDR3 coding sequence is TGTGCCAGCAGTTCCCCGAGGGACAGGGGGCTTCGTTCTGGAAACACCATATATTTT. The encoded protein is CASSSPRDRGLRSGNTIYF. The full variable domain, its missing parts supplied by reference TRBV28 and TRBJ1-3, is DVKVTQSSRYLVKRTGEKVFLECVQDMDHENMFWYRQDPGLGLRLIYFSYDVKMKEKGDIPEGYSVSREKKERFSLILESASTNQTSMYLCASSSPRDRGLRSGNTIYFGEGSWLTVV.